The 26 T cell receptor beta chains presented below share a single source sample, sequenced in a study of shared clonotypes between healthy human individuals. The method was immunoSEQ multiplex PCR; TCRdb's version includes in-frame clones alone and lacks a portion of them. Counted here are about 1.9 million clones, approximately 92% occurring once; the ten biggest clones make up around 1.7%. Selected positively for CCR7 and CD45RO-negative, naive CD8 cells excluded terminally differentiated effector memory CD45RA+ cells. The sequenced sample was naive CD8+ T cells from PBMCs. Receptors originate from a man aged 18 to 30 in good health. Some clones in this sample may be carry-over from other donors' samples.

J is TRBJ2-2 and V is TRBV10-3, with TRBD1 identical over 8 bases. The V segment lost 0 bases and the J segment 6 bases; nucleotides outside the gene matches: 9. CDR3 size: 17 residues. Germline V CDR1 and CDR2: ENHRY, SYGVKD. Here the CDR3 reads CAISESLTGGKAGELFF. As DNA, the CDR3 is TGTGCCATCAGTGAGTCGTTAACAGGGGGGAAGGCCGGGGAGCTGTTTTTT.

The chain joins TRBV6-6 to TRBJ2-1; 12 nucleotides match TRBD2. CDR1 is MNHNY, CDR2 SVGAGI, per germline (reference sequence). CDR3 length: 15 amino acids. Unmatched junction bases numbered 4, after V lost 6 bases and J lost 4 bases. In DNA form, the CDR3 reads TGTGCCAGCAGGCCCGGGACTAGCGGGTACAATGAGCAGTTCTTC. As protein: CASRPGTSGYNEQFF.

The chain joins TRBV7-2 to TRBJ2-7; 13 bases fit TRBD2. The CDR3 loop spans 17 amino acids. The V segment lost 5 bases and the J segment 2 bases; nucleotides outside the gene matches: 9. The germline V gene encodes CDR1 SGHTA and CDR2 FQGNSA. The chain's CDR3 is CASSTPGTSGETYEQYF. For the CDR3, the DNA is TGTGCCAGCAGCACCCCCGGGACTAGCGGGGAGACCTACGAGCAGTACTTC.

This rearrangement joins TRBV9 to TRBJ2-6; no reliable D call. The CDR3 length is 17 residues. CDR1 SGDLS and CDR2 YYNGEE come from the germline V gene. V was trimmed by 0 bases and J by 0 bases, leaving 10 bases between them. The CDR3 reads CASSVAGRSSGANVLTF. CDR3 nucleotides: TGTGCCAGCAGCGTAGCCGGCAGGAGCTCTGGGGCCAACGTCCTGACTTTC.

V gene TRBV6-1 combines with J gene TRBJ1-5; TRBD1 agrees at 9 bases. The CDR3 consists of 19 residues. With V trimmed by 2 bases and J by 0 bases, 11 bases remained unmatched. Germline V lookup: CDR1 MNHNS, CDR2 SASEGT. CDR3 loop: CASSESQGTGLYSNQPQHF. The CDR3 DNA reads as TGTGCCAGCAGTGAATCCCAAGGGACAGGGCTTTATAGCAATCAGCCCCAGCATTTT.

The chain recombines TRBV6-6 with TRBJ1-1, with D unresolved. The CDR3 is made up of 13 amino acids. Trimming took 2 bases from V and 1 from J, leaving 5 bases between them. Germline loops: CDR1 MNHNY, CDR2 SVGAGI (reference sequence). The CDR3 reads CASSYAENTEAFF. Here the CDR3 DNA reads TGTGCCAGCAGTTACGCAGAGAACACTGAAGCTTTCTTT.

The CDR3 protein is CASSPRSGAMNTEAFF. In nucleotides, the CDR3 is TGTGCCAGCAGCCCCCGTTCGGGGGCGATGAACACTGAAGCTTTCTTT. The chain has TRBV9 and TRBJ1-1, with D perhaps matching TRBD1 (6 bases). The V end lost 4 bases, the J end lost 0 bases, and 16 bases lay between the germline ends. Per germline, CDR1 SGDLS and CDR2 YYNGEE. The CDR3 covers 16 residues. Filled out from reference TRBV9 and TRBJ1-1, the complete variable domain reads DSGVTQTPKHLITATGQRVTLRCSPRSGDLSVYWYQQSLDQGLQFLIQYYNGEERAKGNILERFSAQQFPDLHSELNLSSLELGDSALYFCASSPRSGAMNTEAFFGQGTRLTVV.

V usage is TRBV7-3 and J usage is TRBJ2-1; 9 bases map to TRBD2. Germline V gives CDR1 SGHTA, CDR2 FQGTGA. Germline trimming cut 0 bases from V and 3 bases from J; bases unmatched to any gene: 3. The CDR3 sequence is 16 residues long. The CDR3 spells CASSLTTSGYYNEQFF. CDR3 DNA: TGTGCCAGCAGCTTAACTACTAGCGGGTACTACAATGAGCAGTTCTTC.

The rearrangement joins TRBV4-2 to TRBJ2-7; TRBD1 agrees at 8 bases. This CDR3 comprises 16 residues. After removal of 1 base from V and 5 bases from J, the junction contained 10 bases not matched to a gene. Germline-derived CDR1 and CDR2 are LGHNA and YNFKEQ. CDR3 bases: TGTGCCAGCAGCCAAGCTCCGGGACAGGCGTCTGACGAGCAGTACTTC. Residues: CASSQAPGQASDEQYF.

The chain combines TRBV27 with TRBJ1-2; D perhaps matches TRBD1 (6 bases). Looked up from germline, CDR1 is MNHEY and CDR2 is SMNVEV (reference sequence). The CDR3 is made up of 15 amino acids. Trimming pared 1 base from V and 4 bases from J, leaving 13 bases between. The CDR3 sequence is CASSLLGQYSYGYTF. CDR3 bases: TGTGCCAGCAGTTTATTGGGACAATACTCCTATGGCTACACCTTC.

This chain uses TRBV5-1 with TRBJ2-5, with 14 bases identical to TRBD2. Germline-derived CDR1 and CDR2 are SGHRS and YFSETQ. The junction had 2 bases not matched to a gene; V was cut back by 7 bases and J by 0 bases. This CDR3 spans 15 amino acids. As DNA, the CDR3 is TGCGCCAGCCAGGGACTAGCGGGAGACCAAGAGACCCAGTACTTC. Amino acid sequence: CASQGLAGDQETQYF.

This sequence joins TRBV4-1 and TRBJ2-7; 14 bases are shared with TRBD2. The CDR3 is 16 amino acids. J gave up 4 bases and V 2 bases, and 4 bases lay outside the gene matches. CDR1 and CDR2 from the germline V gene are MGHRA and YSYEKL. DNA of the CDR3: TGCGCCAGCAGCCAACGCGGGACTAGCGGGAGTTACGAGCAGTACTTC. It encodes CASSQRGTSGSYEQYF.

This chain connects TRBV28 to TRBJ2-3; possible D gene TRBD2, 5 bases. Germline V gene data show CDR1 as MDHEN and CDR2 as SYDVKM. The germline V and J ends were trimmed by 8 bases and 2 bases, with 14 bases remaining between them. The CDR3 runs 14 residues. CDR3 DNA sequence: TGTGCCAGCTCTAGGCGAGGGCCCACAGATACGCAGTATTTT. Its translation: CASSRRGPTDTQYF.

This chain joins TRBV9 and TRBJ1-2; no clear D. CDR1 is SGDLS, CDR2 YYNGEE, per germline. The CDR3 spans 15 residues. V was clipped by 3 bases and J by 2 bases, with 14 bases between them. In nucleotides, the CDR3 is TGTGCCAGCAGCGCTACGGGAGTTCGCAACTATGGCTACACCTTC. Its translation: CASSATGVRNYGYTF.

In this sample, this clone turned up once. The chain has TRBV14 and TRBJ2-1, with 13 positions matching TRBD2. This CDR3 contains 19 residues. Losses at the gene ends were 4 bases for V and 4 bases for J; bases not matched to a gene: 13. Germline V gene data show CDR1 as SGHDN and CDR2 as FVKESK. CDR3 amino acids: CASSPHGGTSGAIYNEQFF. For the CDR3, the DNA is TGTGCCAGCAGCCCCCACGGGGGGACTAGCGGGGCCATTTACAATGAGCAGTTCTTC.

J is TRBJ2-1 and V is TRBV9, with TRBD2 identical over 10 bases. The junction had 5 bases not matched to a gene; V was cut back by 1 base and J by 10 bases. CDR1 is SGDLS, CDR2 YYNGEE, per germline. This CDR3 spans 14 amino acids. CDR3 in amino acids: CASSVLAGVEEQFF. The DNA of the CDR3 is TGTGCCAGCAGCGTACTAGCGGGAGTCGAGGAGCAGTTCTTC.

The V and J genes are TRBV14 and TRBJ2-1; D not certain. V shed 5 bases and J shed 3 bases, with 14 bases lying between them. From germline, CDR1 is SGHDN and CDR2 FVKESK. This CDR3 is 15 amino acids long. DNA for the CDR3: TGTGCCAGCAGCACGACTCAAAAGGACTACAATGAGCAGTTCTTC. It codes for CASSTTQKDYNEQFF.

The chain joins TRBV11-2 to TRBJ2-1, with 13 bases aligning to TRBD2. Germline CDR1 reads SGHAT; CDR2 reads FQNNGV. The V segment lost 4 bases and the J segment 5 bases; nucleotides outside the gene matches: 8. The CDR3 loop spans 17 amino acids. The CDR3 coding sequence is TGTGCCAGCAGCTCGCGACTAGCGGGAGGTACCAACAATGAGCAGTTCTTC. As protein: CASSSRLAGGTNNEQFF.

The sample holds a few counts of this clone. The J gene is TRBJ1-3, the V gene TRBV27, with a weak D call TRBD1 (6 bases). V lost 4 bases to trimming and J lost 4 bases, with 8 bases between them. The germline CDR1 and CDR2 sequences are MNHEY and SMNVEV (reference sequence). This CDR3 has 13 amino acids. CDR3 loop: CASSYDRGNTIYF. The CDR3 DNA reads as TGTGCCAGCAGTTACGACAGGGGAAACACCATATATTTT.

The sample holds a few counts of this clone. V and J are TRBV14 and TRBJ1-2; weak D call: TRBD1 (6 bases). Germline V CDR1 and CDR2: SGHDN, FVKESK. CDR3 length equals 13 residues. V was trimmed by 4 bases and J by 6 bases, leaving 12 bases between them. The CDR3 DNA follows: TGTGCCAGCAGCCTCGGACAGTATAATGGCTACACCTTC. Amino acid sequence: CASSLGQYNGYTF.

The chain carries TRBV9 and TRBJ1-2, with D perhaps TRBD1 (5 bases). CDR1 and CDR2 from the germline V gene are SGDLS and YYNGEE. This CDR3 contains 15 residues. The V end was cut by 3 bases, the J end by 10 bases, with 22 bases between. This chain's CDR3 is CASSESHGTSEDYTF. In nucleotides, the CDR3 is TGTGCCAGCAGCGAGAGTCATGGGACGTCCGAGGACTACACCTTC.

This chain connects TRBV9 to TRBJ1-5; tentatively, D is TRBD1 (6 bases). This CDR3 is built from 14 residues. Deletions cut 7 bases from V and 3 bases from J, with 14 bases between. Germline CDR1 reads SGDLS; CDR2 reads YYNGEE. CDR3 nucleotide sequence: TGTGCCAGCTCAGGAGGGGGGATCAATCAGCCCCAGCATTTT. This sequence encodes CASSGGGINQPQHF. The whole variable domain, remainder taken from reference TRBV9 and TRBJ1-5, is DSGVTQTPKHLITATGQRVTLRCSPRSGDLSVYWYQQSLDQGLQFLIQYYNGEERAKGNILERFSAQQFPDLHSELNLSSLELGDSALYFCASSGGGINQPQHFGDGTRLSIL.

This sequence joins TRBV7-9 and TRBJ2-1; D uncertain. The germline CDR1 and CDR2 sequences are SEHNR and FQNEAQ (reference sequence). The V gene lost 8 bases and the J gene lost 0 bases, with 8 bases spanning the gap. The CDR3 loop spans 13 amino acids. CDR3 bases: TGTGCCAGCGGCCAGAGCTCCTACAATGAGCAGTTCTTC. Amino acid sequence: CASGQSSYNEQFF.

The CDR3 is CASRVTGYMNTEAFF. CDR3 nucleotide sequence: TGTGCCAGCAGGGTTACAGGGTACATGAACACTGAAGCTTTCTTT. The chain joins TRBV28 to TRBJ1-1; the D gene is possibly TRBD1 (6 bases). In germline, CDR1 is MDHEN, CDR2 SYDVKM. CDR3 size: 15 residues. V was trimmed by 6 bases and J by 0 bases, leaving 14 bases between them. Together with reference TRBV28 and TRBJ1-1, the CDR3 gives the full variable domain: DVKVTQSSRYLVKRTGEKVFLECVQDMDHENMFWYRQDPGLGLRLIYFSYDVKMKEKGDIPEGYSVSREKKERFSLILESASTNQTSMYLCASRVTGYMNTEAFFGQGTRLTVV.

A few counts support this clone. It is unclear where the CDR3 begins or ends on the DNA, so no DNA is shown, and the CDR3 is as TCRdb lists it. The V gene is TRBV7-6, the J gene TRBJ2-7; TRBD1 is the table's D call and was not checked against the DNA. Counting both end residues, the CDR3 totals 15 amino acids. Germline assignment: CDR1 SGHVS and CDR2 FNYEAQ. CDR3 protein: CASSFGPGKGDEQYF.

Concerning this clone itself: This sample also contains other DNA sequences that code for the same CDR3. The chain recombines TRBV27 with TRBJ2-7; 9 positions match TRBD2. J was trimmed by 4 bases and V by 4 bases; bases with no gene match: 5. Germline V lookup: CDR1 MNHEY, CDR2 SMNVEV (reference sequence). The CDR3 loop spans 14 amino acids. This CDR3 is CASSSPGLAYEQYF. The DNA for the CDR3 is TGTGCCAGCAGTTCCCCGGGACTAGCTTACGAGCAGTACTTC.